This is a list of T cell receptor beta chains from one sample in a study of CD8 T cells in Susac syndrome. TCRdb passed the immunoSEQ multiplex PCR reads through MiXCR, listing each CDR3 protein once. The sample yields roughly 180,000 distinct CDR3 sequences, approximately 94% seen once. The sequencing input was CD4+ T cells from PBMCs. The receptor set was obtained from a human donor in good health. CDR3s include the opening cysteine and the closing phenylalanine or tryptophan. The D gene is left open where the match is weak. Only some rows state a clone size, as once, few, many or a class for expanded clones.

j_call d_call clone_size v_call cdr3_aa cdr3_nt
TRBJ2-7 TRBD2 NA TRBV20-1 CSASRLAGVGQYF TGCAGTGCTAGCCGACTAGCGGGAGTCGGGCAGTACTTC
TRBJ2-7 TRBD1 NA TRBV19 CASSGTGGAYEQYF TGTGCCAGTAGCGGGACAGGGGGCGCGTACGAGCAGTACTTC
TRBJ1-1 TRBD1 NA TRBV2 CASSGPWDRGAAFF TGTGCCAGCAGTGGGCCCTGGGACAGGGGCGCAGCTTTCTTT
TRBJ2-3 NA NA TRBV27 CASRRGGTDTQYF TGTGCCAGCAGGAGAGGGGGCACAGATACGCAGTATTTT
TRBJ2-1 NA NA TRBV3-1 CASSQTGLALNEQFF TGTGCCAGCAGCCAAACGGGACTCGCGTTAAATGAGCAGTTCTTC
TRBJ2-4 TRBD2 NA TRBV20-1 CSARDAGGLNIQYF TGCAGTGCTAGAGATGCGGGGGGGCTGAACATTCAGTACTTC
TRBJ2-5 TRBD2 NA TRBV27 CASRLAVQETQYF TGTGCCAGCCGACTAGCGGTACAAGAGACCCAGTACTTC
TRBJ2-7 NA NA TRBV7-2 CASSGGHLRGEQYF TGTGCCAGCAGCGGAGGACACCTTAGAGGCGAGCAGTACTTC
TRBJ1-4 NA NA TRBV29-1 CSVGAPNEKLFF TGCAGCGTTGGTGCCCCTAATGAAAAACTGTTTTTT
TRBJ1-1 NA NA TRBV3-1 CASSQDRGVTASRAFF TGTGCCAGCAGCCAAGATCGGGGGGTGACAGCTAGTCGAGCTTTCTTT
TRBJ1-2 NA NA TRBV4-2 CASSQEGTRLSGYTF TGTGCCAGCAGCCAAGAAGGGACGAGGTTGAGCGGCTACACCTTC
TRBJ2-3 NA NA TRBV28 CASSFGWSRTDTQYF TGTGCCAGCAGTTTTGGTTGGAGCCGCACAGATACGCAGTATTTT
TRBJ1-3 NA NA TRBV30 CAWSFSGNTIYF TGTGCCTGGAGTTTCTCTGGAAACACCATATATTTT
TRBJ1-1 NA NA TRBV3-1 CASSQIVPRTEAFF TGTGCCAGCAGCCAAATTGTCCCGAGGACTGAAGCTTTCTTT
TRBJ2-3 NA NA TRBV6-2/TRBV6-3 CASSYTGVNTQYF TGTGCCAGCAGTTACACGGGAGTAAATACGCAGTATTTT
TRBJ2-3 TRBD1 NA TRBV6-6 CASRWTGADTQYF TGTGCCAGTAGGTGGACAGGAGCAGATACGCAGTATTTT
TRBJ2-1 NA NA TRBV28 CASRLWEGNEQFF TGTGCCAGCAGACTTTGGGAAGGCAATGAGCAGTTCTTC
TRBJ2-1 TRBD2 once TRBV24-1 CATRGIAGKNEQFF TGTGCCACCAGGGGGATAGCGGGGAAGAATGAGCAGTTCTTC
TRBJ2-5 NA NA TRBV29-1 CSVERTEGTQYF TGCAGCGTTGAAAGGACGGAGGGGACCCAGTACTTC
TRBJ2-7 NA once TRBV29-1 CSVAEYEQYF TGCAGCGTTGCTGAGTACGAGCAGTACTTC
TRBJ2-1 NA NA TRBV2 CASSEALAVYNEQFF TGTGCCAGCAGTGAAGCGCTTGCGGTTTACAATGAGCAGTTCTTC
TRBJ2-7 TRBD1 NA TRBV6-5 CASRGATGSYEQYF TGTGCCAGCAGAGGGGCGACAGGGAGCTACGAGCAGTACTTC
TRBJ2-1 NA once TRBV11-3 CASSQGRDEQFF TGTGCCAGCAGCCAAGGTAGGGATGAGCAGTTCTTC
TRBJ2-3 TRBD2 NA TRBV5-5 CASSLGFGAGGRDTQYF TGTGCCAGCAGCTTGGGCTTTGGGGCGGGAGGAAGAGATACGCAGTATTTT
TRBJ2-4 NA NA TRBV5-1 CASSPLTGDIQYF TGCGCCAGCAGCCCCCTAACCGGAGACATTCAGTACTTC
TRBJ2-1 TRBD2 once TRBV20-1 CSARARLAVGYNEQFF TGCAGTGCTAGGGCCCGACTAGCTGTAGGCTACAATGAGCAGTTCTTC
TRBJ2-1 NA NA TRBV9 CASSPRGAGQSSYNEQFF TGTGCCAGCAGCCCTCGGGGGGCAGGCCAAAGCTCCTACAATGAGCAGTTCTTC
TRBJ2-5 NA NA TRBV7-8 CASSGGSKETQYF TGTGCCAGCAGCGGGGGAAGCAAAGAGACCCAGTACTTC